These 31 T cell receptor beta chains were all obtained from the same sample, sequenced in a study of T-cell reconstitution after alpha-beta-depleted transplantation in children. Unique molecular identifiers were used in preparing the TCRbeta library. TCRdb fed the PCR reads into MiXCR, producing one record per CDR3 protein. This sample has about 200,000 distinct CDR3 sequences; 6.3% occur once, and the top ten carry 4.5% to 5.5%. The specimen comprised PBMCs, sampled before TCRalphabeta/CD19-depleted stem cell transplant. The receptor source for this set is a girl under three years old with combined immunodeficiency, due to receive a stem cell transplant.

This clonotype was observed at least ten times. The J gene is TRBJ2-7, the V gene TRBV28; D may be TRBD1 or TRBD2 (5 bases each). Per the germline V gene, CDR1 is MDHEN and CDR2 is SYDVKM. Trimming took off 7 bases at V and 2 bases at J, with 12 bases between the two ends. The CDR3 spans 13 residues. CDR3 residues: CASTGPDAYEQYF. Written as DNA, the CDR3 is TGTGCCAGCACGGGGCCAGACGCCTACGAGCAGTACTTC. Together with reference TRBV28 and TRBJ2-7, the CDR3 gives the full variable domain: DVKVTQSSRYLVKRTGEKVFLECVQDMDHENMFWYRQDPGLGLRLIYFSYDVKMKEKGDIPEGYSVSREKKERFSLILESASTNQTSMYLCASTGPDAYEQYFGPGTRLTVT.

This clonotype was recorded many times. The rearrangement uses TRBV10-3 and TRBJ1-1; maybe TRBD1 (6 bases). The CDR3 spans 14 residues. V was pared by 7 bases and J by 1 base, with 13 bases between. CDR1 and CDR2 (germline): ENHRY, SYGVKD. The CDR3: CAIKGETGNTEAFF. CDR3 sequence (DNA): TGTGCCATCAAGGGAGAGACAGGGAACACTGAAGCTTTCTTT.

This clonotype was observed a single time. Given a much more abundant clone one base away, this may be a read error. The chain carries TRBV20-1 and TRBJ2-7; 10 nucleotides line up with TRBD2. Per germline, CDR1 DFQATT and CDR2 SNEGSKA (reference sequence). The CDR3 contains 13 residues. The CDR3, as DNA: TGCAGTTCGAGGACTAGCGGTTTCTACGAGCAGTGCTTC. Translated, it gives CSSRTSGFYEQCF.

This clonotype was seen repeatedly, ten times or more. V gene TRBV7-6 combines with J gene TRBJ2-2, with D unresolved. V was cut by 0 bases and J by 5 bases, with 4 bases left in between. The germline V gene encodes CDR1 SGHVS and CDR2 FNYEAQ. The CDR3 extends over 13 amino acids. The CDR3 region is CASSLATTGELFF. The CDR3 DNA reads as TGTGCCAGCAGCTTAGCAACTACCGGGGAGCTGTTTTTT.

The table lists this clonotype with many counts. This rearrangement joins TRBV29-1 to TRBJ2-3; D remains unclear. Trimming took 0 bases from V and 3 from J, leaving 10 bases between them. CDR1 and CDR2 from the germline V gene are SQVTM and ANQGSEA. The CDR3 runs to 14 residues. The CDR3 DNA follows: TGCAGCGTTGAAGATCGGGTTCAGACAGATACGCAGTATTTT. This sequence encodes CSVEDRVQTDTQYF.

This clonotype was counted many times. V gene TRBV6-6 combines with J gene TRBJ2-1, with TRBD2 identical over 10 bases. The V gene end was trimmed by 6 bases and the J gene end by 4 bases; junction bases not matched to a gene: 9. CDR3 length: 16 residues. The germline gives CDR1 MNHNY, CDR2 SVGAGI (reference sequence). In DNA, the CDR3 is TGTGCCAGCAGAAAATTAGCGGGGGGCAAATACAATGAGCAGTTCTTC. Protein: CASRKLAGGKYNEQFF.

This clonotype has a handful of counts. This chain links TRBV20-1 with TRBJ2-7; D is ambiguous. Germline CDR1 DFQATT, CDR2 SNEGSKA (reference sequence). V lost 5 bases to trimming and J lost 2 bases, with 7 bases between them. This CDR3 has 11 amino acids. CDR3 DNA: TGCAGTGCTGATGACACCTACGAGCAGTACTTC. This encodes CSADDTYEQYF.

The table lists this clonotype with many counts. V and J are TRBV5-1 and TRBJ2-2, with D perhaps matching TRBD1 (6 bases). CDR3 length: 16 amino acids. The V gene's germline CDR1 is SGHRS and CDR2 YFSETQ. This chain's CDR3 is CSSSLLTGQNTGELFF. DNA of the CDR3: TGCAGCAGCAGCTTACTGACAGGCCAAAACACCGGGGAGCTGTTTTTT.

This clonotype was observed a few times. V and J are TRBV30 and TRBJ2-1, with 9 bases aligning to TRBD2. The CDR3 totals 12 residues. V was clipped by 5 bases and J by 7 bases; unmatched bases: 3. Germline V gene lookup returns CDR1 GTSNPN and CDR2 SVGIG (reference sequence). Here the CDR3 DNA reads TGTGCCTGGCAGACTAGCGGAAATGAGCAGTTCTTC. It is translated as CAWQTSGNEQFF.

This clonotype was picked up many times. The chain carries TRBV11-2 and TRBJ2-2, with TRBD1 identical over 9 bases. The CDR3 is made up of 17 amino acids. Germline V gene sequence: CDR1 SGHAT, CDR2 FQNNGV. V gave up 4 bases and J gave up 7 bases; unmatched junction bases: 13. The CDR3 DNA reads TGTGCCAGCAGCTCACTATTCGGGACAGGGCGGGACGGGGAGCTGTTTTTT. Its translation: CASSSLFGTGRDGELFF.

The CDR3 DNA reads as TGTGCCCTGGAGGGAGAGAACACTGAAGCTTTCTTT. This translates into CALEGENTEAFF. This sequence joins TRBV30 and TRBJ1-1; D gene unclear. The CDR3 has 12 residues. V dropped 8 bases and J dropped 1 base, with 11 bases sitting between them. The germline gives CDR1 GTSNPN, CDR2 SVGIG (reference sequence).

This clonotype was recorded at least ten times. The chain has TRBV18 and TRBJ2-1; no reliable D call. Germline CDR1 reads KGHSH; CDR2 reads LQKENI. V was shortened by 2 bases and J by 8 bases, with 10 bases between the two germline ends. This CDR3 has 13 residues. The DNA of the CDR3 is TGTGCCAGCTCACCATCGCCCGGACATGAGCAGTTCTTC. This sequence encodes CASSPSPGHEQFF.

This clonotype has a count of ten or more. This sequence joins TRBV7-9 and TRBJ2-1; D unresolved. Germline-derived CDR1 and CDR2 are SEHNR and FQNEAQ (reference sequence). V was shortened by 2 bases and J by 4 bases, with 18 bases between the two germline ends. The CDR3 totals 17 residues. CDR3 protein: CASSLTSGEDRYNEQFF. The CDR3 region has the DNA TGTGCCAGCAGCTTAACGTCAGGAGAGGACCGATACAATGAGCAGTTCTTC.

This clonotype was picked up many times. The germline gene is not matched at one end of the junction; a read error may be the cause. This rearrangement joins TRBV5-1 to TRBJ2-1; D is possibly TRBD2 (5 bases). This CDR3 spans 13 amino acids. Germline V gives CDR1 SGHRS, CDR2 YFSETQ. In DNA, the CDR3 is TGCGCCAGCAGCTTGGCCGGGGTGGACCCGAAGGTCTTC. This sequence encodes CASSLAGVDPKVF.

The CDR3 region is CASSFPGTSGREQYF. CDR3 DNA: TGTGCCAGCAGCTTTCCCGGGACTAGCGGCCGCGAGCAGTACTTC. The rearrangement joins TRBV7-2 to TRBJ2-7; 11 nucleotides align to TRBD2. The CDR3 runs 15 residues. V was clipped by 3 bases and J by 6 bases; unmatched bases: 7. The germline gives CDR1 SGHTA, CDR2 FQGNSA.

The genes are TRBV12-3 or TRBV12-4 and TRBJ1-2; D call uncertain. This CDR3 is 12 amino acids long. Deletions cut 2 bases from V and 5 bases from J, with 6 bases between. The CDR3 loop is CASSLITYGYTF. For the CDR3, the DNA is TGTGCCAGCAGTTTAATAACATATGGCTACACCTTC.

This clonotype occurred many times. This rearrangement joins TRBV13 to TRBJ2-7, with unresolved D. The CDR3 runs to 17 residues. CDR1 and CDR2 (germline): PRHDT, FYEKMQ (reference sequence). The V gene lost 5 bases and the J gene lost 3 bases, with 23 bases spanning the gap. CDR3 nucleotide sequence: TGTGCCAGCAGCGTCCTATCGAAAAGGGATTGGAACTACGAGCAGTACTTC. This codes for CASSVLSKRDWNYEQYF.

This clonotype was counted ten times or more. The chain couples TRBV20-1 to TRBJ2-1; no definite D call. From germline, CDR1 is DFQATT and CDR2 SNEGSKA (reference sequence). The length of the CDR3 is 14 residues. Trimming took 6 bases from V and 2 from J, leaving 14 bases between them. In nucleotides, the CDR3 is TGCAGTGCCGGCCCGTACGACGCCTACAATGAGCAGTTCTTC. Protein: CSAGPYDAYNEQFF.

This clonotype was observed at least ten times. V is TRBV29-1 and J is TRBJ2-7, with TRBD2 matching over 8 bases. The ends lost 3 bases at V and 2 bases at J; junction bases unmatched: 3. Per the germline V gene, CDR1 is SQVTM and CDR2 is ANQGSEA. The CDR3 has 13 residues. CDR3 region: CSVEGGRPYEQYF. CDR3 DNA sequence: TGCAGCGTTGAGGGCGGGAGGCCCTACGAGCAGTACTTC.

This clonotype came up many times. The J gene is TRBJ2-3, the V gene TRBV29-1; the match to TRBD1 covers 7 bases. V was clipped by 7 bases and J by 2 bases; unmatched bases: 6. Germline V lookup: CDR1 SQVTM, CDR2 ANQGSEA. The CDR3 runs to 13 residues. CDR3 nucleotide sequence: TGCAGCGAAACGGGACAGTACACAGATACGCAGTATTTT. It encodes CSETGQYTDTQYF.

The chain recombines TRBV15 with TRBJ2-1, with D unresolved. The CDR3 is 16 amino acids. Trimming removed 6 bases at V and 4 bases at J, with 19 bases between. Germline-derived CDR1 and CDR2 are LNHNV and YYDKDF (reference sequence). The CDR3 DNA reads TGTGCCACCAGTTCAGGCATCGGACCTTTATACAATGAGCAGTTCTTC. This encodes CATSSGIGPLYNEQFF.

Ten or more counts support this clonotype. CDR3: CASSLYTGTGVYEQYF. DNA of the CDR3: TGTGCCAGCAGCTTATACACCGGGACAGGGGTGTACGAGCAGTACTTC. The chain is built from TRBV7-8 and TRBJ2-7, with 10 bases fitting TRBD1. The trim removed 2 bases at V and 4 bases at J, leaving 8 bases unmatched. The CDR3 is made up of 16 amino acids. Germline V gene lookup returns CDR1 SGHVS and CDR2 FQNEAQ.

This clonotype was recorded at least ten times. The V call is TRBV7-9, the J call TRBJ2-1; no reliable D call. Germline CDR1 SEHNR, CDR2 FQNEAQ (reference sequence). V lost 2 bases and J 6 bases, leaving 11 bases between the germline ends. The CDR3 is made up of 14 amino acids. CDR3 amino acids: CASSLPFLRNEQFF. DNA of the CDR3: TGTGCCAGCAGCTTACCCTTTCTACGCAATGAGCAGTTCTTC.

Details on this clonotype: A read error may account for a junction end that differs from germline. V is TRBV2 and J is TRBJ2-2; 7 bases fit TRBD1. The CDR3 sequence is 18 residues long. Germline lookup yields CDR1 SNHLY and CDR2 FYNNEI. The CDR3: CTSSKDRTEAEFTGELFF. CDR3 coding DNA: TGTACCAGCAGTAAGGACAGGACTGAGGCGGAATTTACCGGGGAGCTGTTTTTT.

This clonotype was picked up many times. This chain links TRBV4-3 with TRBJ1-2; D is perhaps TRBD1 (5 bases). V was clipped by 0 bases and J by 10 bases, with 18 bases between them. The CDR3 covers 15 residues. The V gene's germline CDR1 is LGHNA and CDR2 YSLEER. DNA for the CDR3: TGCGCCAGCAGCCAAGATAGGGGAACAGGTGGCACCTACACCTTC. Its translation: CASSQDRGTGGTYTF.

This clonotype was picked up many times. The chain joins TRBV10-3 to TRBJ2-5; TRBD1 aligns across 9 bases. With V trimmed by 3 bases and J by 3 bases, 8 bases remained unmatched. CDR3 length: 16 amino acids. Germline lookup yields CDR1 ENHRY and CDR2 SYGVKD. The CDR3 DNA reads TGTGCCATCAGTGACCCCATACGGACAGGGGAAGAGACCCAGTACTTC. The encoded protein is CAISDPIRTGEETQYF.

This clonotype was seen at least ten times. J is TRBJ2-1 and V is TRBV29-1; 14 nucleotides match TRBD2. Germline V CDR1 and CDR2: SQVTM, ANQGSEA. CDR3 size: 13 residues. J lost 6 bases, V lost 6 bases, and 1 base had no gene match. DNA of the CDR3: TGCAGCGTCGGACTAGCGGGGGGCAATGAGCAGTTCTTC. Translating gives CSVGLAGGNEQFF.

This clonotype showed up many times. The chain combines TRBV6-5 with TRBJ2-1; 10 bases agree with TRBD2. Looked up from germline, CDR1 is MNHEY and CDR2 is SVGAGI. The CDR3 extends over 16 amino acids. V shed 2 bases and J 4 bases; nucleotides not matched to a gene: 5. The DNA for the CDR3 is TGTGCCAGCAGTTACGTAGCGGGAGGAGGTTACAATGAGCAGTTCTTC. It yields the protein CASSYVAGGGYNEQFF.

This clonotype has a count of ten or more. V usage is TRBV29-1 and J usage is TRBJ1-1; a possible D gene is TRBD1 (5 bases). Germline V lookup: CDR1 SQVTM, CDR2 ANQGSEA. V was cut by 7 bases and J by 1 base, with 10 bases left in between. The CDR3 is made up of 12 amino acids. CDR3 residues: CSAGRGNTEAFF. In DNA, the CDR3 is TGCAGCGCGGGGCGCGGGAACACTGAAGCTTTCTTT. The full variable domain, with the rest looked up from reference TRBV29-1 and TRBJ1-1, is SAVISQKPSRDICQRGTSLTIQCQVDSQVTMMFWYRQQPGQSLTLIATANQGSEATYESGFVIDKFPISRPNLTFSTLTVSNMSPEDSSIYLCSAGRGNTEAFFGQGTRLTVV.

The table lists this clonotype with many counts. The chain combines TRBV4-3 with TRBJ2-2; perhaps TRBD1 as D (6 bases). The CDR3 covers 15 residues. From germline, CDR1 is LGHNA and CDR2 YSLEER. Trimming pared 4 bases from V and 1 base from J, leaving 10 bases between. This CDR3 reads CASSPGTLNTGELFF. The CDR3 coding sequence is TGCGCCAGCAGCCCCGGGACATTGAACACCGGGGAGCTGTTTTTT.

This clonotype was picked up a small number of times. The V and J genes are TRBV7-9 and TRBJ2-7; maybe TRBD1 (6 bases). CDR1 and CDR2 from the germline V gene are SEHNR and FQNEAQ (reference sequence). V was pared by 5 bases and J by 2 bases, with 16 bases between. The CDR3 loop spans 15 amino acids. CDR3 sequence (DNA): TGTGCCAGCAGCGGTACCGGGACACTCACCTACGAGCAGTACTTC. Protein sequence: CASSGTGTLTYEQYF.